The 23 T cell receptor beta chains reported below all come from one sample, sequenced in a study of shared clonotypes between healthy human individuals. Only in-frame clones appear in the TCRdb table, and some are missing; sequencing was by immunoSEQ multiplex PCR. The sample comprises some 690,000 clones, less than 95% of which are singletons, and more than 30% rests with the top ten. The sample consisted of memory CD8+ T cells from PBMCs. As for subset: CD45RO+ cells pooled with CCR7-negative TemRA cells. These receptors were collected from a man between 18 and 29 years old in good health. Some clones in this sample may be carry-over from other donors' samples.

For the CDR3, the DNA is TGTGCCAGCAGTTTCCCGGGGGGGGACGGCTACACCTTC. Its protein is CASSFPGGDGYTF. The V call is TRBV6-6, the J call TRBJ1-2; TRBD1 is a possible D gene (5 bases). The germline CDR1 and CDR2 sequences are MNHNY and SVGAGI (reference sequence). The CDR3 consists of 13 residues. Trimming removed 4 bases from V and 8 bases from J, with 14 bases in between.

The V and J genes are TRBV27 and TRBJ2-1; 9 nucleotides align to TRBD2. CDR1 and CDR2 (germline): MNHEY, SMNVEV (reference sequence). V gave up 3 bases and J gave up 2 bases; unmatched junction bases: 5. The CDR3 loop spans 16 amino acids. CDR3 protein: CASSFRVAGAYNEQFF. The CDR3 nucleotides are TGTGCCAGCAGTTTCCGGGTAGCGGGGGCCTACAATGAGCAGTTCTTC.

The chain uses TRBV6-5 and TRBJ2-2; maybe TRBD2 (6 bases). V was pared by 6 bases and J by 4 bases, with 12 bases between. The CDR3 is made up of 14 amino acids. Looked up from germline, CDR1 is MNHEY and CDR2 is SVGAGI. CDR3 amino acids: CASSLFGGTGELFF. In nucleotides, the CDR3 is TGTGCCAGCAGCCTCTTCGGGGGCACCGGGGAGCTGTTTTTT.

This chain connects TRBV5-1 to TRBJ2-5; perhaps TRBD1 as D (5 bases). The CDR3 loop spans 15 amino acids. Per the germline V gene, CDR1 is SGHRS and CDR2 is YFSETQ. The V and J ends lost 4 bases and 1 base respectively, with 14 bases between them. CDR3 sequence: CASSTEPRGQETQYF. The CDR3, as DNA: TGCGCCAGCAGCACTGAACCTAGGGGCCAAGAGACCCAGTACTTC. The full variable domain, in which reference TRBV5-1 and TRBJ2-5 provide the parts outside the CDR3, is KAGVTQTPRYLIKTRGQQVTLSCSPISGHRSVSWYQQTPGQGLQFLFEYFSETQRNKGNFPGRFSGRQFSNSRSEMNVSTLELGDSALYLCASSTEPRGQETQYFGPGTRLLVL.

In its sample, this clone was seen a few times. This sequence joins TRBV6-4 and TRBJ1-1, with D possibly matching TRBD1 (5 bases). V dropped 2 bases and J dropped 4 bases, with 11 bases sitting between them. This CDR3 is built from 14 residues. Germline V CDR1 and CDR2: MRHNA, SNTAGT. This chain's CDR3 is CASSDVPGRTEAFF. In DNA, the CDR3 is TGTGCCAGCAGTGACGTTCCAGGGCGCACTGAAGCTTTCTTT.

The CDR3 DNA reads TGTGCCAGCAGCTTAAGGGGACTATTCCCCACAGATACGCAGTATTTT. This translates into CASSLRGLFPTDTQYF. The V and J genes are TRBV7-3 and TRBJ2-3; 7 bases map to TRBD2. This CDR3 contains 16 residues. Per germline, CDR1 SGHTA and CDR2 FQGTGA. V lost 1 base to trimming and J lost 2 bases; unmatched junction nucleotides: 6.

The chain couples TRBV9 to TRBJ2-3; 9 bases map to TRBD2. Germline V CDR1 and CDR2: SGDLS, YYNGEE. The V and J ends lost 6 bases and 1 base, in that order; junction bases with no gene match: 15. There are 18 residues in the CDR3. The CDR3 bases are TGTGCCAGCACCCGGAACCCTAGGACTAGCGAGGGCACAGATACGCAGTATTTT. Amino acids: CASTRNPRTSEGTDTQYF.

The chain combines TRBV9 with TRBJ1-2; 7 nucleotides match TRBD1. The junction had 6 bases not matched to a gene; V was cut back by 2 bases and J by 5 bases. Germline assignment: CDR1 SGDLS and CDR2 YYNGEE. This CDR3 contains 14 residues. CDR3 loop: CASSVLTGRYGYTF. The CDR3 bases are TGTGCCAGCAGCGTTTTGACAGGGCGATATGGCTACACCTTC.

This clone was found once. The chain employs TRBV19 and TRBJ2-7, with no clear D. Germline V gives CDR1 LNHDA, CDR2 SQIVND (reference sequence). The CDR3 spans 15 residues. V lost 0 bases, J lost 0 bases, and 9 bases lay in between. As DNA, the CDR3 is TGTGCCAGTAGTATAGATCACACGGTCTCCTACGAGCAGTACTTC. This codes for CASSIDHTVSYEQYF.

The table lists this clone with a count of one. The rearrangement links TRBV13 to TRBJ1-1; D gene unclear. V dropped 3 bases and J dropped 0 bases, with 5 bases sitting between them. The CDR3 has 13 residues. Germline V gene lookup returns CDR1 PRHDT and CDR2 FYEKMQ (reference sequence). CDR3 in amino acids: CASSLSMNTEAFF. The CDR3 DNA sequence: TGTGCCAGCAGCTTGTCCATGAACACTGAAGCTTTCTTT.

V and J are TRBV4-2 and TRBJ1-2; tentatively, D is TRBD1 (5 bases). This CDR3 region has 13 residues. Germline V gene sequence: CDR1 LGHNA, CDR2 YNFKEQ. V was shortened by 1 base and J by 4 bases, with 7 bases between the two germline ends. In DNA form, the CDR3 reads TGTGCCAGCAGCCAAGGACAGATCTATGGCTACACCTTC. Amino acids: CASSQGQIYGYTF.

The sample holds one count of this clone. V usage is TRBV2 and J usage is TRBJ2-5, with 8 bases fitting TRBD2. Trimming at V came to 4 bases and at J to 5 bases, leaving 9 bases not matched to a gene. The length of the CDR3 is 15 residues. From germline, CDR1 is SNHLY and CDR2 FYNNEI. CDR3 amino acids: CASSGSGLVGETQYF. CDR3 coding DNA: TGTGCCAGCAGTGGTTCGGGACTAGTGGGTGAGACCCAGTACTTC.

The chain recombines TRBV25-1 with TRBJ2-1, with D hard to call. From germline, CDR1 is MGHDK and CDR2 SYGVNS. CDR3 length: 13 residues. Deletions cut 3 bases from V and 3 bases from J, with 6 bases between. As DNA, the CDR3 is TGTGCCAGCAGTGATTTCCTCTACAATGAGCAGTTCTTC. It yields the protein CASSDFLYNEQFF.

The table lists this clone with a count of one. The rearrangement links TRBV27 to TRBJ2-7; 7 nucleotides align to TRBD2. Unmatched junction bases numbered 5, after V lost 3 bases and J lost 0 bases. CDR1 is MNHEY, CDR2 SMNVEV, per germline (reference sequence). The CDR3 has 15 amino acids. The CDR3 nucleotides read TGTGCCAGCAGTTTCCGGGCGGGAGTCTCCTACGAGCAGTACTTC. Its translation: CASSFRAGVSYEQYF.

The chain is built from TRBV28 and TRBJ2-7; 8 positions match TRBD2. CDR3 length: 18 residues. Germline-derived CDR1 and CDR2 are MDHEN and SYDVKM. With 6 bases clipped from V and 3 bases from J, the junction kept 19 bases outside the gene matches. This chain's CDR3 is CASSLALGLVRDYYEQYF. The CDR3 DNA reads TGTGCCAGCAGCCTTGCCCTGGGACTAGTCCGGGATTACTACGAGCAGTACTTC. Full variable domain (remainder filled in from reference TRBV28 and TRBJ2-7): DVKVTQSSRYLVKRTGEKVFLECVQDMDHENMFWYRQDPGLGLRLIYFSYDVKMKEKGDIPEGYSVSREKKERFSLILESASTNQTSMYLCASSLALGLVRDYYEQYFGPGTRLTVT.

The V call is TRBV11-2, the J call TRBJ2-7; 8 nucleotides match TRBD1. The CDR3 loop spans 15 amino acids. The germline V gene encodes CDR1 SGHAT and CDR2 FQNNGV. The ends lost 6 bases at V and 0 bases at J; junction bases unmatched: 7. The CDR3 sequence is CASRPDRGPSYEQYF. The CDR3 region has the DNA TGTGCCAGCAGACCAGACAGGGGTCCCTCCTACGAGCAGTACTTC.

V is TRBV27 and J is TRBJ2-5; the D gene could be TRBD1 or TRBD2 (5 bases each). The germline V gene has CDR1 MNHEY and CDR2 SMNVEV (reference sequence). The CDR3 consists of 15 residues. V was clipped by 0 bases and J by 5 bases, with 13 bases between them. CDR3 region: CASSLSGDPNETQYF. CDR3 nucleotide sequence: TGTGCCAGCAGTTTATCGGGGGACCCTAATGAGACCCAGTACTTC.

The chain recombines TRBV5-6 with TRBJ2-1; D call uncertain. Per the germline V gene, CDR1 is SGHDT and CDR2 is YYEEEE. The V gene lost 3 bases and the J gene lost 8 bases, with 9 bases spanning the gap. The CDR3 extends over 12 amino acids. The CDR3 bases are TGTGCCAGCAGCTGGAGCCAGGATGAGCAGTTCTTC. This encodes CASSWSQDEQFF.

The CDR3 sequence is CASSHHAAGEDNEQFF. CDR3 DNA: TGCGCCAGCAGCCACCACGCGGCGGGAGAGGACAATGAGCAGTTCTTC. The genes are TRBV4-3 and TRBJ2-1, with 7 bases lining up with TRBD2. The CDR3 totals 16 residues. The ends lost 3 bases at V and 5 bases at J; junction bases unmatched: 10. Germline CDR1 is LGHNA and CDR2 is YSLEER.

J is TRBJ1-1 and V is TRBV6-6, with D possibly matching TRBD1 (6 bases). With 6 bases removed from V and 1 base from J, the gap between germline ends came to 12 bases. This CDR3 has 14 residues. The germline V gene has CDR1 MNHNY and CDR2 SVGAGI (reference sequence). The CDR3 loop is CASSPGHSNTEAFF. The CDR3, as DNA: TGTGCCAGCAGCCCGGGACACTCGAACACTGAAGCTTTCTTT.

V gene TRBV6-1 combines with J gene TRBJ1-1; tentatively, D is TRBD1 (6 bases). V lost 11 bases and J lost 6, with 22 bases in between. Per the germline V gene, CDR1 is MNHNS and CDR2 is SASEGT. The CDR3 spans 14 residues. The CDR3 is CAGRERGALAEAFF. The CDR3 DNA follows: TGTGCCGGCCGCGAGCGGGGGGCTTTGGCTGAAGCTTTCTTT.

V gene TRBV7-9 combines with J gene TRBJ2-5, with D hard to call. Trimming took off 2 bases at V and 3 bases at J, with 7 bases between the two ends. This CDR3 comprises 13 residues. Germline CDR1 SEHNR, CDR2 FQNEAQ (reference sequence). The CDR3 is CASSLTIEETQYF. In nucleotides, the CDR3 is TGTGCCAGCAGCTTAACTATAGAAGAGACCCAGTACTTC.

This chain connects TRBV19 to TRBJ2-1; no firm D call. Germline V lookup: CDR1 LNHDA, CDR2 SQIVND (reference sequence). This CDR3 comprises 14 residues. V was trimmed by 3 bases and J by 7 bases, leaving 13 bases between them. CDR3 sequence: CASSIKLHKNEQFF. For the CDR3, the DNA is TGTGCCAGTAGTATCAAGCTACACAAGAATGAGCAGTTCTTC.